The rows below give T cell receptor beta chains drawn from one sample of a study of T cell clonotyping in hematopoietic cell transplantation. Repertoires were generated with immunoSEQ multiplex PCR, while TCRdb's copy carries only in-frame clones and drops some. The repertoire holds about 80,000 clones, with 90% to 96% as singletons. The input for sequencing was peripheral blood mononuclear cells, taken before stem cell transplant. These receptors were obtained from a woman aged 45-65 years with acute myeloid leukemia. Some clones in this sample may be carry-over from other donors' samples. Both conserved end residues are part of each CDR3. The D gene is left open where the match is weak. Clone sizes are given selectively: once, few, many, or a class where the clone is expanded.

DNA	CDR3	V	J	D	size
TGCGCCAGCAGCTGGGGTTCCTCTGGAAACACCATATATTTT	CASSWGSSGNTIYF	TRBV5-1	TRBJ1-3	-	once
TGTGCTAGCAGCCAGCCCCCTGGAAACACCATATATTTT	CASSQPPGNTIYF	TRBV7-7	TRBJ1-3	-	-
TGTGCCAGCAGCTCCCGACAGGGTAAATGGGTAGCTTTCTTT	CASSSRQGKWVAFF	TRBV7-9	TRBJ1-1	TRBD1	-
TGTGCCAGCAGTAGCCGGGACAGGGACGAAAAACTGTTTTTT	CASSSRDRDEKLFF	TRBV6-5	TRBJ1-4	TRBD1	-
TGTGCCAGCAGTGGGGGGTACGGTCAGCCCCAGCATTTT	CASSGGYGQPQHF	TRBV2	TRBJ1-5	-	-
TGCGCCAGCAGCTTACAGGAGACCCAAGAGACCCAGTACTTC	CASSLQETQETQYF	TRBV5-1	TRBJ2-5	-	-
TGTGCCAGTAGTATAGGAACGGTAAACTACGAGCAGTACTTC	CASSIGTVNYEQYF	TRBV19	TRBJ2-7	-	-
TGTGCCAGCAGCGCGGGACTACTCACAGATACGCAGTATTTT	CASSAGLLTDTQYF	TRBV2	TRBJ2-3	TRBD2	-
TGTGCCAGTAGTTCCACCGGGACAGGGCCACTTGGATCCTATGGCTACACCTTC	CASSSTGTGPLGSYGYTF	TRBV19	TRBJ1-2	TRBD1	once
TGTGCCTGGGACAGCGGCAGCAATCAGCCCCAGCATTTT	CAWDSGSNQPQHF	TRBV30	TRBJ1-5	-	once
TGTGCCAGCAGGCTGACTAGCGGGACTCCAGATACGCAGTATTTT	CASRLTSGTPDTQYF	TRBV6-6	TRBJ2-3	TRBD2	-
TGTGCCTGGAGTCGGGGGAGGGATGAAAAACTGTTTTTT	CAWSRGRDEKLFF	TRBV30	TRBJ1-4	-	-
TGTGCCAGCAGCCCCGGGGGCAGCCACGAGCAGTACTTC	CASSPGGSHEQYF	TRBV9	TRBJ2-7	-	-
TGCGCCAGCAGCCAACCCGGAACGCACGAGCAGTACTTC	CASSQPGTHEQYF	TRBV4-1	TRBJ2-7	-	-
TGTGCCAGCAGTCGGGACAGGGTAGAAAAACTGTTTTTT	CASSRDRVEKLFF	TRBV28	TRBJ1-4	TRBD1	-
TGTGCTAGTGGATCGGACAGGGGTGCAGAGACCCAGTACTTC	CASGSDRGAETQYF	TRBV12-5	TRBJ2-5	TRBD1	-
TGTGCCTGGAAGGGGATGGGGGCTGATGAAAAACTGTTTTTT	CAWKGMGADEKLFF	TRBV30	TRBJ1-4	-	-
TGCAGCGTTGTATGGGGACAAGGATATGGCTACACCTTC	CSVVWGQGYGYTF	TRBV29-1	TRBJ1-2	-	-
TGTGCCAGCGGCCGCACAGGGAGTACTGAAGCTTTCTTT	CASGRTGSTEAFF	TRBV25-1	TRBJ1-1	-	-
TGTGCCTGGAAGGAGACTAGCTTGAGTTCAGATACGCAGTATTTT	CAWKETSLSSDTQYF	TRBV30	TRBJ2-3	TRBD2	-
TGCAGCGTTGACGGAACTAGTTTGAGGGTCTCTGAAGCTTTCTTT	CSVDGTSLRVSEAFF	TRBV29-1	TRBJ1-1	-	-
TGCGCCAGCAGTGAGGGACTAGCGATCTACGAGCAGTACTTC	CASSEGLAIYEQYF	TRBV10-1	TRBJ2-7	TRBD2	-
TGCAGCGTTGAGGGCGGCTTCGGCGATGAGCAGTTCTTC	CSVEGGFGDEQFF	TRBV29-1	TRBJ2-1	-	-
TGTGCCAGCAGTTCCATAAGCGGGAGGGCATCCCCTGAGCAGTTCTTC	CASSSISGRASPEQFF	TRBV28	TRBJ2-1	TRBD2	-
TGTGCCAGCAGTTTCGACAGAAACACACCCTCCTACGAGCAGTACTTC	CASSFDRNTPSYEQYF	TRBV6-4	TRBJ2-7	-	-
TGTGCCAGCTTTTCGGGGGGCTACACCTTC	CASFSGGYTF	TRBV28	TRBJ1-2	-	-
TGTGCCAGCGCAGGACAGCTCTATGGCTACACCTTC	CASAGQLYGYTF	TRBV6-1	TRBJ1-2	-	-
TGTGCCAGCAGGAAGGGGGGTAGCAATCAGCCCCAGCATTTT	CASRKGGSNQPQHF	TRBV2	TRBJ1-5	-	-
TGTGCCAGCAGCTTGGAGGCGTCCCACGAGCAGTACTTC	CASSLEASHEQYF	TRBV7-3	TRBJ2-7	-	-
TGTGCCAGCAGTTTTCCTAGCGGGAGCAGCGAGCAGTACTTC	CASSFPSGSSEQYF	TRBV28	TRBJ2-7	TRBD2	-
TGTGCCAGCAGTGAATATTGGGATTATATAAATCAGCCCCAGCATTTT	CASSEYWDYINQPQHF	TRBV6-1	TRBJ1-5	-	-
TGTGCCAGCAGCCCGGTCCGGGAAGGCCCTAGAGGCTACACCTTC	CASSPVREGPRGYTF	TRBV5-6	TRBJ1-2	-	once
TGTGCCAGCAGTAATAGTCACAGACTCTACGAGCAGTACTTC	CASSNSHRLYEQYF	TRBV28	TRBJ2-7	-	-
TGTGCCAGCAGGGAGGACAGACTCTACGTAGAGCAGTACTTC	CASREDRLYVEQYF	TRBV28	TRBJ2-7	-	-
TGTGCCAGCAGTTCTATCCTTGGAGCTTTCTTT	CASSSILGAFF	TRBV27	TRBJ1-1	-	-
TGTGCTAGCAGCGGCGGACTAGCGGGGCCTAATGAGCAGTTCTTC	CASSGGLAGPNEQFF	TRBV7-7	TRBJ2-1	TRBD2	-
TGTGCCTGGAGTGTACAGGGATTATTAGAGACCCAGTACTTC	CAWSVQGLLETQYF	TRBV30	TRBJ2-5	-	-
TGTGCCAGCAGCGTAGCGGGCACCTTGAACACTGAAGCTTTCTTT	CASSVAGTLNTEAFF	TRBV9	TRBJ1-1	-	-
TGCAGTGCCAGCGGGAGAGCTTTCTTT	CSASGRAFF	TRBV20-1	TRBJ1-1	-	-
TGCGCCAGCAGCCAAGGTAATATTTTGGAGGGGAAGACCTACGAGCAGTACTTC	CASSQGNILEGKTYEQYF	TRBV4-1	TRBJ2-7	-	-
TGTGCCAGCAGCCTTTATGGGACAACCTCCTACGAGCAGTACTTC	CASSLYGTTSYEQYF	TRBV7-6	TRBJ2-7	-	-
TGTGCCTGGAGAGACGAAACGGACAGGGGCGCTTTCTTT	CAWRDETDRGAFF	TRBV30	TRBJ1-1	TRBD1	-
TGTGCCAGCAGCAAAGACAAGGAAGCTTTCTTT	CASSKDKEAFF	TRBV21-1	TRBJ1-1	-	-
TGTGCCAGCAGTGGACAGGGGGCTCCCGGGGAGCTGTTTTTT	CASSGQGAPGELFF	TRBV6-1	TRBJ2-2	TRBD1	-
TGCGCCAGCAATCGGGATAATTCACCCCTCCACTTT	CASNRDNSPLHF	TRBV5-1	TRBJ1-6	-	few
TGTGCCAGCAGCGGACTTGGCTACACCTTC	CASSGLGYTF	TRBV7-9	TRBJ1-2	-	-
TGCGCCAGCAGCATAGGACTAGCTGGGGTGAATACCGGGGAGCTGTTTTTT	CASSIGLAGVNTGELFF	TRBV5-1	TRBJ2-2	TRBD2	once
TGTGCCAGCAGTGCCTGGGGTGGAGGCACTGAAGCTTTCTTT	CASSAWGGGTEAFF	TRBV6-1	TRBJ1-1	-	-
TGTGCCAGCAGCCGACTAGAGCGGGGGACCCAGTACTTC	CASSRLERGTQYF	TRBV6-5	TRBJ2-5	TRBD2	once
TGTGCCAGCAGTTTACGCCCCGCGGGGCTTCAGCAGTACTTC	CASSLRPAGLQQYF	TRBV28	TRBJ2-7	-	once